The source of this T cell receptor (beta chain) is a study of T-cell memory formation after mild COVID-19. The germline gives CDR1 DFQATT, CDR2 SNEGSKA (reference sequence). V was shortened by 2 bases and J by 7 bases, with 18 bases between the two germline ends. CDR3 length equals 15 residues. This clonotype came up a few times. What it binds is not known. TCRdb re-derived calls from the 5' RACE reads in MiXCR, one entry per CDR3 protein. Here the sample spans some 50,000 distinct CDR3 sequences, about 12% being singletons. Study-wide results and caveats: Contracting clones localized mainly to CM and EM when CD4+ and mainly to EMRA when CD8+.

The origin of this receptor is a man younger than 35 who had mild COVID-19 (a few samples of this study predate the infection). Cell type and time point are not known. Input material: PBMCs or a T cell subset sorted from them (not recorded which). This chain connects TRBV20-1 to TRBJ1-3; D is unclear. This CDR3 is CSARPDGEWRNTIYF. The CDR3 region has the DNA TGCAGTGCTAGACCCGACGGGGAGTGGCGCAACACCATATATTTT.